Listed here are 4 T cell receptor beta chains from one sample, sequenced in a study of T cells after yellow fever vaccination. TCRdb called the 5' RACE reads again in MiXCR, with one record for every CDR3 protein. The data contain some 250,000 distinct CDR3 sequences, approximately 3.8% of them singletons. The sequencing used PBMCs, collected 15 days after the yellow fever booster vaccination. The receptor source for this set is a man in his late teens or twenties who received the YFV17D yellow fever vaccine.

This clonotype showed up just a few times. The chain has TRBV23-1 and TRBJ1-5; D is ambiguous. TRBV23-1 carries the ORF label, with uncertain function. This CDR3 has 15 residues. With 0 bases removed from V and 0 bases from J, the gap between germline ends came to 6 bases. The CDR3 protein is CASSQSRYSNQPQHF. The CDR3 bases are TGCGCCAGCAGTCAATCGCGATATAGCAATCAGCCCCAGCATTTT.

This clonotype came up a few times. The genes are TRBV5-4 and TRBJ2-7; TRBD2 is a possible D gene (7 bases). The CDR3 loop spans 13 amino acids. V was trimmed by 2 bases and J by 5 bases, leaving 11 bases between them. In germline, CDR1 is SGHNT, CDR2 YYREEE (reference sequence). The CDR3 protein is CASSFGGADEQYV. In DNA form, the CDR3 reads TGTGCCAGCAGCTTTGGGGGGGCGGACGAGCAGTACGTC.

This clonotype was observed at least ten times. The V gene is TRBV4-1, the J gene TRBJ1-1; D not certain. The germline V and J ends were trimmed by 5 bases and 1 base, with 17 bases remaining between them. The CDR3 has 16 residues. Per germline, CDR1 MGHRA and CDR2 YSYEKL. CDR3 DNA: TGCGCCAGCAGCAGCAGGACTGGGCAGCAGAACACTGAAGCTTTCTTT. This translates into CASSSRTGQQNTEAFF.

This clonotype was found many times. This chain connects TRBV7-9 to TRBJ1-1; D remains unclear. The CDR3 covers 13 residues. V lost 6 bases to trimming and J lost 6 bases, with 14 bases between them. In germline, CDR1 is SEHNR, CDR2 FQNEAQ (reference sequence). The CDR3 DNA is TGTGCCAGCAGTTATATTGGGATATCTGAAGCTTTCTTT. As protein: CASSYIGISEAFF.